Presented here are 13 T cell receptor beta chains from one specimen sequenced in a study of blood T cells in healthy people across ages. A second PCR of 7 to 11 cycles used a sample-barcoded 5' primer and a J-beta primer mix. TCRdb independently ran MiXCR on the 5' RACE reads; one entry per CDR3 protein. The sample has 1,500,000 or so distinct CDR3 sequences; approximately 59% are singletons. Sequencing used blood. The receptors stem from a man between 18 and 29 years old in good health.

This clonotype was seen a handful of times. V usage is TRBV4-1 and J usage is TRBJ2-1; 7 bases map to TRBD1. J lost 0 bases, V lost 6 bases, and 8 bases had no gene match. In germline, CDR1 is MGHRA, CDR2 YSYEKL. This CDR3 spans 16 amino acids. CDR3 residues: CASSPDRESSYNEQFF. For the CDR3, the DNA is TGCGCCAGCAGTCCCGACAGGGAGAGCTCCTACAATGAGCAGTTCTTC.

V usage is TRBV27 and J usage is TRBJ1-6; 8 bases are shared with TRBD1. Losses at the gene ends were 1 base for V and 7 bases for J; bases not matched to a gene: 3. The CDR3 consists of 15 residues. Germline V gene data show CDR1 as MNHEY and CDR2 as SMNVEV (reference sequence). The CDR3 loop reads CASSLFRGQNSPLHF. CDR3 coding DNA: TGTGCCAGCAGTTTATTCAGGGGGCAAAATTCACCCCTCCACTTT.

The J gene is TRBJ2-1, the V gene TRBV7-9; D ambiguous. The CDR3 loop spans 13 amino acids. CDR1 and CDR2 (germline): SEHNR, FQNEAQ (reference sequence). V was pared by 5 bases and J by 8 bases, with 13 bases between. The CDR3 DNA reads as TGTGCCAGCAGCCACAGTATCGGCCATGAGCAGTTCTTC. Translated: CASSHSIGHEQFF.

The chain recombines TRBV6-1 with TRBJ1-2; the D gene is possibly TRBD1 (6 bases). The CDR3 length is 14 residues. V was cut by 1 base and J by 4 bases, with 10 bases left in between. The germline V gene encodes CDR1 MNHNS and CDR2 SASEGT. As DNA, the CDR3 is TGTGCCAGCAGTGAAGTACAGGGACCCTATGGCTACACCTTC. The encoded protein is CASSEVQGPYGYTF.

V is TRBV6-6 and J is TRBJ1-1; a possible D gene is TRBD1 (6 bases). Trimming took off 7 bases at V and 1 base at J, with 16 bases between the two ends. Germline CDR1 is MNHNY and CDR2 is SVGAGI (reference sequence). CDR3 size: 15 residues. CDR3 DNA sequence: TGTGCCAGCACCCCTCTGGGGGCTGCGAACACTGAAGCTTTCTTT. This encodes CASTPLGAANTEAFF.

The table lists this clonotype with a few counts. The V call is TRBV4-1, the J call TRBJ2-3; TRBD1 might be the D (6 bases). CDR1 MGHRA and CDR2 YSYEKL come from the germline V gene. Trimming shortened V by 4 bases and J by 1 base, and 15 bases separated the two germline ends. The CDR3 has 16 amino acids. Here the CDR3 reads CASSLPWTVGTDTQYF. In DNA, the CDR3 is TGCGCCAGCAGCCTACCTTGGACAGTGGGCACAGATACGCAGTATTTT.

The V and J genes are TRBV12-3 or TRBV12-4 and TRBJ2-5, with D perhaps TRBD1 or TRBD2 (6 bases each). CDR3 length equals 15 residues. The V gene lost 3 bases and the J gene lost 1 base, with 12 bases spanning the gap. CDR3 loop: CASSFAGHLQETQYF. DNA of the CDR3: TGTGCCAGCAGTTTCGCGGGACATCTCCAAGAGACCCAGTACTTC.

The V call is TRBV20-1, the J call TRBJ2-7, with 10 bases identical to TRBD1. Germline V gives CDR1 DFQATT, CDR2 SNEGSKA (reference sequence). The V segment lost 0 bases and the J segment 12 bases; nucleotides outside the gene matches: 2. The CDR3 extends over 11 amino acids. The CDR3 DNA follows: TGCAGTGCTAGAGATGGGGACAGGGGGTACTTC. Protein sequence: CSARDGDRGYF.

This chain uses TRBV4-1 with TRBJ1-5; maybe TRBD1 (5 bases). With 0 bases removed from V and 4 bases from J, the gap between germline ends came to 10 bases. Germline V CDR1 and CDR2: MGHRA, YSYEKL. The CDR3 is 15 residues long. The CDR3 nucleotides are TGCGCCAGCAGCCAAGATTATAGGGGAAATCAGCCCCAGCATTTT. This translates into CASSQDYRGNQPQHF.

In regard to this clonotype: The junction differs from germline at one of its ends, possibly a read error. V gene TRBV7-9 combines with J gene TRBJ1-1; D ambiguous. Germline V lookup: CDR1 SEHNR, CDR2 FQNEAQ (reference sequence). This CDR3 is 14 amino acids long. The DNA for the CDR3 is TGTACCAGCAGCTTAGGTGCGGGGAACACTGAAGCTTTCTTT. Protein sequence: CTSSLGAGNTEAFF.

This clonotype showed up just once. The V and J genes are TRBV27 and TRBJ1-4; TRBD1 might be the D (5 bases). This CDR3 has 12 residues. From germline, CDR1 is MNHEY and CDR2 SMNVEV (reference sequence). Trimming removed 8 bases at V and 8 bases at J, with 12 bases between. The CDR3 DNA reads as TGTGCCAGCGGACACCTTAAGGAAAAACTGTTTTTT. Translation: CASGHLKEKLFF.

The chain joins TRBV10-3 to TRBJ2-7; TRBD1 is a possible D gene (6 bases). From germline, CDR1 is ENHRY and CDR2 SYGVKD. Trimming stripped 4 bases from V and 5 bases from J, with 15 bases between. The length of the CDR3 is 14 residues. In DNA form, the CDR3 reads TGTGCCATCAGTGGGACAGATCCTAGCCACGAGCAGTACTTC. This encodes CAISGTDPSHEQYF.

The chain is built from TRBV7-2 and TRBJ1-2, with 7 nucleotides matching TRBD1. The CDR3 has 15 amino acids. V was pared by 4 bases and J by 7 bases, with 12 bases of the junction left unmatched. Germline V gene lookup returns CDR1 SGHTA and CDR2 FQGNSA. For the CDR3, the DNA is TGTGCCAGCAGCTCAAACTACGACAGGGTGCGTGGCTACACCTTC. Encoded protein: CASSSNYDRVRGYTF.